Presented here are 15 T cell receptor beta chains from one specimen sequenced in a study of blood T cell repertoires in COVID-19. Measured with immunoSEQ multiplex PCR; TCRdb has only the in-frame clones, and not every one. The sample has 400,000 to 450,000 clones, about 91% seen once; the top ten hold around 13%. The specimen sequenced was peripheral blood. The receptors were sampled from a woman aged 50 to 60 with COVID-19, enrolled during active disease.

This clone was seen once. J is TRBJ2-1 and V is TRBV6-6, with 8 bases fitting TRBD1. This CDR3 contains 16 residues. Germline CDR1 MNHNY, CDR2 SVGAGI (reference sequence). V trimming: 4 bases; J trimming: 2 bases; junction bases outside the gene matches: 7. This CDR3 is CASSFGQGKPYNEQFF. For the CDR3, the DNA is TGTGCCAGCAGTTTTGGACAGGGCAAACCCTACAATGAGCAGTTCTTC.

V and J are TRBV7-2 and TRBJ2-4, with D tentatively TRBD2 (5 bases). Between the trimmed V and J ends, which lost 7 bases and 0 bases, there was a span of 13 bases. The CDR3 runs 15 residues. CDR1 and CDR2 (germline): SGHTA, FQGNSA. This CDR3 reads CASTNPEGAKNIQYF. CDR3 nucleotides: TGTGCCAGCACGAACCCAGAGGGAGCCAAAAACATTCAGTACTTC.

This rearrangement joins TRBV15 to TRBJ1-1, with D hard to call. Trimming pared 2 bases from V and 1 base from J, leaving 8 bases between. This CDR3 has 14 residues. In germline, CDR1 is LNHNV, CDR2 YYDKDF (reference sequence). CDR3 nucleotide sequence: TGTGCCACCAGCAGAAGTCGAGAGAACACTGAAGCTTTCTTT. This gives the protein CATSRSRENTEAFF.

The chain is built from TRBV28 and TRBJ2-1; D perhaps matches TRBD1 (6 bases). The CDR3 covers 13 residues. Germline lookup yields CDR1 MDHEN and CDR2 SYDVKM. V lost 6 bases and J lost 7, with 13 bases in between. CDR3 bases: TGTGCCAGCAGCCCTCCTGGGACAAATGAGCAGTTCTTC. This encodes CASSPPGTNEQFF. Based on the CDR3 plus reference TRBV28 and TRBJ2-1, the full variable domain is DVKVTQSSRYLVKRTGEKVFLECVQDMDHENMFWYRQDPGLGLRLIYFSYDVKMKEKGDIPEGYSVSREKKERFSLILESASTNQTSMYLCASSPPGTNEQFFGPGTRLTVL.

In regard to this clone: Other DNA sequences of this sample code for an identical CDR3. The V call is TRBV28, the J call TRBJ1-1; no clear D gene. V was cut by 4 bases and J by 1 base, with 4 bases left in between. The CDR3 is made up of 12 amino acids. Germline CDR1 MDHEN, CDR2 SYDVKM. For the CDR3, the DNA is TGTGCCAGCAGTTCCGGGAACACTGAAGCTTTCTTT. Amino acids: CASSSGNTEAFF.

For the CDR3, the DNA is TGCGCCAGCAGTGTCGGCGGGGGGAGGTCAGATACGCAGTATTTT. Encoded protein: CASSVGGGRSDTQYF. V is TRBV10-2 and J is TRBJ2-3; 8 bases are shared with TRBD2. The CDR3 sequence is 15 residues long. Trimming at V came to 4 bases and at J to 4 bases, leaving 7 bases not matched to a gene. Germline lookup yields CDR1 WSHSY and CDR2 SAAADI.

As regards this clone: The sample carries other DNA sequences with the same CDR3. The chain joins TRBV3-1 (or the pseudogene TRBV3-2) to TRBJ2-1; 13 bases are shared with TRBD2. The CDR3 runs 15 residues. CDR1 and CDR2 (germline): LGHDT, YNNKEL (reference sequence). V trimming: 1 base; J trimming: 7 bases; junction bases outside the gene matches: 1. CDR3 in DNA: TGTGCCAGCAGCCAAGGACTAGCGGGGGGAAATGAGCAGTTCTTC. Protein: CASSQGLAGGNEQFF.

V usage is TRBV3-1 (or the pseudogene TRBV3-2) and J usage is TRBJ2-7; no firm D call. V lost 4 bases, J lost 7 bases, and 8 bases lay in between. Germline CDR1 is LGHDT and CDR2 is YNNKEL (reference sequence). CDR3 length: 11 residues. Written as DNA, the CDR3 is TGTGCCAGCAGCCGATCTGAGGAGCAGTACTTC. Protein product: CASSRSEEQYF.

Of note for this clone: Other nucleotide sequences in the sample specify the same CDR3. This rearrangement joins TRBV2 to TRBJ2-7, with 7 bases matching TRBD1. This CDR3 comprises 11 residues. The trim removed 8 bases at V and 4 bases at J, leaving 2 bases unmatched. The V gene's germline CDR1 is SNHLY and CDR2 FYNNEI. In DNA form, the CDR3 reads TGTGCCAGCGCAGGGGGATACGAGCAGTACTTC. This translates into CASAGGYEQYF.

The gene calls are TRBV2 and TRBJ1-2; D perhaps matches TRBD1 (6 bases). Germline values: CDR1 SNHLY, CDR2 FYNNEI. V was trimmed by 8 bases and J by 7 bases, leaving 17 bases between them. The CDR3 is 13 residues long. CDR3 region: CASSPKGVSGYTF. The CDR3 DNA sequence: TGTGCCAGCTCCCCCAAGGGGGTAAGTGGCTACACCTTC.

The chain has TRBV10-1 and TRBJ2-1; D is perhaps TRBD1 (6 bases). Per the germline V gene, CDR1 is WNHNN and CDR2 is SYGVQD (reference sequence). The CDR3 runs to 11 residues. Trimming stripped 6 bases from V and 9 bases from J, with 9 bases between. The DNA for the CDR3 is TGCGCCAGCAGCAGGGGTGCTGAGCAGTTCTTC. This gives the protein CASSRGAEQFF.

This chain links TRBV7-2 with TRBJ2-1; D is perhaps TRBD2 (7 bases). V lost 2 bases, J lost 8 bases, and 13 bases lay in between. The germline V gene has CDR1 SGHTA and CDR2 FQGNSA. The CDR3 is made up of 14 amino acids. The CDR3 region has the DNA TGTGCCAGCAGCTTACGACAGGCGGGGGATGAGCAGTTCTTC. The encoded protein is CASSLRQAGDEQFF.

The chain joins TRBV18 to TRBJ1-2; D perhaps matches TRBD1 (6 bases). The germline CDR1 and CDR2 sequences are KGHSH and LQKENI. Trimming removed 3 bases at V and 3 bases at J, with 14 bases between. This CDR3 spans 15 amino acids. DNA for the CDR3: TGTGCCAGCTCACCCTTCGAGACAGGCCACTATGGCTACACCTTC. It translates to CASSPFETGHYGYTF.

The chain employs TRBV9 and TRBJ2-3; TRBD2 is a possible D gene (6 bases). The CDR3 has 13 residues. Germline V gives CDR1 SGDLS, CDR2 YYNGEE. V was cut by 8 bases and J by 7 bases, with 17 bases left in between. The CDR3 loop reads CASAGLYGNTQYF. The CDR3 nucleotides read TGTGCCAGTGCGGGACTTTACGGGAATACGCAGTATTTT. Supplemented by reference TRBV9 and TRBJ2-3, the full variable domain reads DSGVTQTPKHLITATGQRVTLRCSPRSGDLSVYWYQQSLDQGLQFLIQYYNGEERAKGNILERFSAQQFPDLHSELNLSSLELGDSALYFCASAGLYGNTQYFGPGTRLTVL.

V and J are TRBV6-5 and TRBJ1-5; TRBD1 matches at 7 bases. CDR1 is MNHEY and CDR2 is SVGAGI in the germline V gene. After removal of 7 bases from V and 4 bases from J, the junction contained 10 bases not matched to a gene. This CDR3 has 15 residues. CDR3 bases: TGTGCCAGCATTGCGGGGACAGACACTAATCAGCCCCAGCATTTT. Its protein product is CASIAGTDTNQPQHF.